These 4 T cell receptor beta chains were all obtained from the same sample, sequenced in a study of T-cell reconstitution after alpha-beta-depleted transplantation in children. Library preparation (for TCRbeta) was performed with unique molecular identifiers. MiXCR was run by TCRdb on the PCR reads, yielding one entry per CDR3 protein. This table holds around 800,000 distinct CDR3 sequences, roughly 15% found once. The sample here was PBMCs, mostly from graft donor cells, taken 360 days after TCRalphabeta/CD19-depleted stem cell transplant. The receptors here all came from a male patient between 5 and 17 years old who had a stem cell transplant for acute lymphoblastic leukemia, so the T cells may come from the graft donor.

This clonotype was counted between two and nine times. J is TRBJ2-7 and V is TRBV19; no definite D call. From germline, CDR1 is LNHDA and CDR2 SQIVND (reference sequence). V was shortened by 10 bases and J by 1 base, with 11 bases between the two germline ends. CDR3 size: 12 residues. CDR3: CATLGSSYEQYF. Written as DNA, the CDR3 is TGTGCCACCCTGGGGTCTTCCTACGAGCAGTACTTC.

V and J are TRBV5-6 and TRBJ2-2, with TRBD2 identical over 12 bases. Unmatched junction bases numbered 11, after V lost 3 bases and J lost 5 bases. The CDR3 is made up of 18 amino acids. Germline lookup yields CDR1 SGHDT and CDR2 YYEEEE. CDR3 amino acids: CASSSSTSGSRLTGELFF. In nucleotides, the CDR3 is TGTGCCAGCAGCTCCTCGACTAGCGGGAGTAGATTAACCGGGGAGCTGTTTTTT.

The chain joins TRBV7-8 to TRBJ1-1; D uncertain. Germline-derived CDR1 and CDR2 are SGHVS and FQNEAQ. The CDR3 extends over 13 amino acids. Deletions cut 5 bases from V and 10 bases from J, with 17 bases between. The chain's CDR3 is CASSPVGRVSAFF. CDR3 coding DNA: TGTGCCAGCAGCCCGGTCGGTCGGGTATCAGCTTTCTTT.

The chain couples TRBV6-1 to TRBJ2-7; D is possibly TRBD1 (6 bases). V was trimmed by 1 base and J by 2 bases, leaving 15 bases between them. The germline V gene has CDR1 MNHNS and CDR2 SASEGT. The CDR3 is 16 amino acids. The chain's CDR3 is CASSEERGSLTYEQYF. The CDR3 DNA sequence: TGTGCCAGCAGTGAAGAAAGGGGGAGTCTGACCTACGAGCAGTACTTC.